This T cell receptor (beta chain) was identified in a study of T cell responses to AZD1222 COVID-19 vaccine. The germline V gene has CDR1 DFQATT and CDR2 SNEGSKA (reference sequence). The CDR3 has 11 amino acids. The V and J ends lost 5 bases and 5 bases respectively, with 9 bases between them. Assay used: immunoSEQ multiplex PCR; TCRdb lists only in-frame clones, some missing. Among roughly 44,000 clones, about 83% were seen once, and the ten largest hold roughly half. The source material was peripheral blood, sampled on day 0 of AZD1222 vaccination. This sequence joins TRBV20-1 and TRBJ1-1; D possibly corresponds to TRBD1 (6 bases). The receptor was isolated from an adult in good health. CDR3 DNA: TGCAGTGCTTTACAGGGAACTGAAGCTTTCTTT. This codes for CSALQGTEAFF.